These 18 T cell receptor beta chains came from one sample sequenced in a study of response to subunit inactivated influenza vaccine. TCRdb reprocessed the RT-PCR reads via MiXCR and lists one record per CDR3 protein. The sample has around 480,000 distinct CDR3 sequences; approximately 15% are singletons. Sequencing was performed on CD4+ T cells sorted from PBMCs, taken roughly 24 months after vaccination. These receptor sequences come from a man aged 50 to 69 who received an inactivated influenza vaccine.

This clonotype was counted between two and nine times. CDR3 DNA sequence: TGTGCCAGCAGTGCGATCCCCGCTGGCTCCTACAATGAGCAGTTCTTC. Translating gives CASSAIPAGSYNEQFF. V usage is TRBV28 and J usage is TRBJ2-1; D not certain. V dropped 5 bases and J dropped 0 bases, with 14 bases sitting between them. The CDR3 extends over 16 amino acids. Germline assignment: CDR1 MDHEN and CDR2 SYDVKM.

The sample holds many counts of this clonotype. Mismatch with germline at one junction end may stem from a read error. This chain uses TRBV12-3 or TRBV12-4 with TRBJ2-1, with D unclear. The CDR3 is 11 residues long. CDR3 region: CASKSSGPTIF. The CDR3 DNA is TGTGCCAGCAAATCTTCAGGCCCGACGATCTTC.

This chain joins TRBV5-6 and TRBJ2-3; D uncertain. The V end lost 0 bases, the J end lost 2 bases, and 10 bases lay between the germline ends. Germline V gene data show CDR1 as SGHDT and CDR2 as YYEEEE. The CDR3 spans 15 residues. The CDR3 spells CASSLGLATTDTQYF. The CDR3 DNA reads TGTGCCAGCAGCTTGGGTCTGGCGACCACAGATACGCAGTATTTT.

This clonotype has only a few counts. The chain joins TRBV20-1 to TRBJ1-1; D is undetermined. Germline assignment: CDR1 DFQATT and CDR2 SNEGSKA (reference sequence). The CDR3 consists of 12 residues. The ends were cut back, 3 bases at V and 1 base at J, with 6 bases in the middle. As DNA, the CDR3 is TGCAGTGCTAGTTCAGGGAACACTGAAGCTTTCTTT. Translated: CSASSGNTEAFF.

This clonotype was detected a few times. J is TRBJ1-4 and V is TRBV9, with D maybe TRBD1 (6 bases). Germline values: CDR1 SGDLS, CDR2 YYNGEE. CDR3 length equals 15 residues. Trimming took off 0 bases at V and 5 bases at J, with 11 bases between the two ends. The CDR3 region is CASSVETGLNEKLFF. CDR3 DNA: TGTGCCAGCAGCGTAGAGACAGGTCTCAATGAAAAACTGTTTTTT.

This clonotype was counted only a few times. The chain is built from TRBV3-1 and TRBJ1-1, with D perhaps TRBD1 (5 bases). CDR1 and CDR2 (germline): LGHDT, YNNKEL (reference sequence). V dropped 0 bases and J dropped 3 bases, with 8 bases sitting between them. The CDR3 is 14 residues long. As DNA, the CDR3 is TGTGCCAGCAGCCAAGATCCGGGGGACACTGAAGCTTTCTTT. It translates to CASSQDPGDTEAFF. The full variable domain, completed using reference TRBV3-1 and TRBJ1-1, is DTAVSQTPKYLVTQMGNDKSIKCEQNLGHDTMYWYKQDSKKFLKIMFSYNNKELIINETVPNRFSPKSPDKAHLNLHINSLELGDSAVYFCASSQDPGDTEAFFGQGTRLTVV.

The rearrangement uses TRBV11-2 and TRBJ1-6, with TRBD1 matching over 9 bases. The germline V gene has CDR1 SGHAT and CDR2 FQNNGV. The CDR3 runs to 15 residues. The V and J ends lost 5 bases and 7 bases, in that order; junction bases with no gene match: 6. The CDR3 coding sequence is TGTGCCAGCAGCCTATCGGGACAGGGCAATTCACCCCTCCACTTT. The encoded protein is CASSLSGQGNSPLHF. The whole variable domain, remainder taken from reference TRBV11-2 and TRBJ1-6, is EAGVAQSPRYKIIEKRQSVAFWCNPISGHATLYWYQQILGQGPKLLIQFQNNGVVDDSQLPKDRFSAERLKGVDSTLKIQPAKLEDSAVYLCASSLSGQGNSPLHFGNGTRLTVT.

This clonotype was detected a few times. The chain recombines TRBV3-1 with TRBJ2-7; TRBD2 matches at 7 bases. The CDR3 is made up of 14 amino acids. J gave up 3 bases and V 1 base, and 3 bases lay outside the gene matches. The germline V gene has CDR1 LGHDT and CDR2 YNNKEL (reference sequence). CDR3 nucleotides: TGTGCCAGCAGCCAAGGCCCTAGCGGCTACGAGCAGTACTTC. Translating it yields CASSQGPSGYEQYF.

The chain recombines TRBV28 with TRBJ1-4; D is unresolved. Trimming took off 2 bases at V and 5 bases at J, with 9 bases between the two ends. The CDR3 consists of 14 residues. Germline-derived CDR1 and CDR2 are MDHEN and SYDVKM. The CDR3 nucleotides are TGTGCCAGCAGTTTAGGCAGAGCGAATGAAAAACTGTTTTTT. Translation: CASSLGRANEKLFF.

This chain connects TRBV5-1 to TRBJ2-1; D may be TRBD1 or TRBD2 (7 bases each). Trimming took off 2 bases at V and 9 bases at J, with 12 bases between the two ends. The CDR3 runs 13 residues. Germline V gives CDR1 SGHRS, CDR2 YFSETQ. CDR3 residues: CASSFTGEGEQFF. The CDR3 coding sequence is TGCGCCAGCAGCTTTACAGGGGAGGGTGAGCAGTTCTTC.

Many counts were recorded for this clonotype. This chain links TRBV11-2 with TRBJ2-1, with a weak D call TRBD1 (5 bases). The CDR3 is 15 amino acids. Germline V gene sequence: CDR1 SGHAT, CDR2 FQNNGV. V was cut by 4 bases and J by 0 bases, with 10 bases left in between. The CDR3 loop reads CASSSQGSSYNEQFF. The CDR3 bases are TGTGCCAGCAGCTCTCAGGGCAGCTCCTACAATGAGCAGTTCTTC.

The DNA for the CDR3 is TGTGCCAGCAGTTATTTGCAGGGAAACAATGAGCAGTTCTTC. Translated: CASSYLQGNNEQFF. V usage is TRBV6-5 and J usage is TRBJ2-1, with a weak D call TRBD1 (5 bases). Germline CDR1 MNHEY, CDR2 SVGAGI. The CDR3 consists of 14 residues. V lost 3 bases and J 5 bases, leaving 11 bases between the germline ends.

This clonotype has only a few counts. The DNA for the CDR3 is TGTGCCAGCAGCGTCGGGGGGCCGGGGGAGCTGTTTTTT. This codes for CASSVGGPGELFF. The chain links TRBV9 to TRBJ2-2, with TRBD2 as a possible D gene (7 bases). The CDR3 contains 13 residues. With 2 bases removed from V and 8 bases from J, the gap between germline ends came to 10 bases. The germline V gene has CDR1 SGDLS and CDR2 YYNGEE.

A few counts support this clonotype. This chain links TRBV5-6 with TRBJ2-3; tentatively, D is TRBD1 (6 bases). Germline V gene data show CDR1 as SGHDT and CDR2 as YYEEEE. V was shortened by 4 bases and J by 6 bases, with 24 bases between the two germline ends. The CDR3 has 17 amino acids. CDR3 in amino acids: CASSKILDSDKEDTQYF. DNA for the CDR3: TGTGCCAGCAGCAAAATTCTGGACAGCGATAAAGAGGATACGCAGTATTTT.

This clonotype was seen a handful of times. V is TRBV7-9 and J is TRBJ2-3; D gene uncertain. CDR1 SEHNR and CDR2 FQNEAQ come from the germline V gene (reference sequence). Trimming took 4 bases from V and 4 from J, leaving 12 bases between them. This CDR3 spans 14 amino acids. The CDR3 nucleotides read TGTGCCAGCAGCTCAGCCCCCGTTTCAGATACGCAGTATTTT. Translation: CASSSAPVSDTQYF. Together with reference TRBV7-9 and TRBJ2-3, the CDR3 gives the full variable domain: DTGVSQNPRHKITKRGQNVTFRCDPISEHNRLYWYRQTLGQGPEFLTYFQNEAQLEKSRLLSDRFSAERPKGSFSTLEIQRTEQGDSAMYLCASSSAPVSDTQYFGPGTRLTVL.

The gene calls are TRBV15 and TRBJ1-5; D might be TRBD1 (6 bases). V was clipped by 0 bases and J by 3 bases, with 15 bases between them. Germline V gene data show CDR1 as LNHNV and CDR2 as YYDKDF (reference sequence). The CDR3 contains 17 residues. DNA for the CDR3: TGTGCCACCAGCAGAGATCAGGGACAACGCCTCAATCAGCCCCAGCATTTT. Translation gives CATSRDQGQRLNQPQHF.

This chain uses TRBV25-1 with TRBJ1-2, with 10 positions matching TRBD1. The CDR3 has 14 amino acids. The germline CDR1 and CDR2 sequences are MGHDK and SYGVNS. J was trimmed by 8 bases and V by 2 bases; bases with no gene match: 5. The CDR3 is CASSEPDRGRGYTF. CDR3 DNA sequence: TGTGCCAGCAGTGAACCCGACAGGGGGCGCGGCTACACCTTC.

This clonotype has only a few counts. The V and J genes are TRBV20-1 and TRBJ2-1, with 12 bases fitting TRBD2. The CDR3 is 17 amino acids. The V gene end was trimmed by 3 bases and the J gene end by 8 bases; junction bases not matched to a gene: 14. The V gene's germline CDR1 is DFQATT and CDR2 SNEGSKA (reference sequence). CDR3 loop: CSASPLLLAGGRDEQFF. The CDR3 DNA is TGCAGTGCTAGTCCCCTCCTACTAGCGGGGGGCCGTGATGAGCAGTTCTTC.